This T cell receptor beta chain was obtained from a study of beta chain features in type 1 diabetes. Study background: Age and gender were similar between patients and healthy donors, as were cell yields. Study-level results: Moderate yet significant TCRB CDR3 shortening was seen in Type 1 diabetes patients in all four CD4+ subsets.

Every bit of the isolated RNA underwent reverse transcription, so sequencing read expressed TCRB transcripts. Some clones are missing from TCRdb's copy, which holds only in-frame ones; the method was immunoSEQ multiplex PCR. Altogether 120,000 or so clones are present, 15% to 20% being singletons, with the ten largest covering approximately 2.5%. This CDR3 has 15 amino acids. The V gene's germline CDR1 is SGHRS and CDR2 YFSETQ. V was clipped by 0 bases and J by 8 bases; unmatched bases: 3. Notes on this clone: What it binds is unknown.

The chain joins TRBV5-1 to TRBJ2-1; 12 bases are a match to TRBD2. The source material was central memory CD4+ T cells from blood. The sequence derives from a man between 18 and 35 years old with type 1 diabetes. CDR3: CASSLEASGRDEQFF. The CDR3 DNA follows: TGCGCCAGCAGCTTGGAGGCTAGCGGGAGGGATGAGCAGTTCTTC.